This paragraph covers one TCR beta chain sequence. Its antigen is unidentified. This sample stems from a study of cytomegalovirus exposure and HLA in healthy donors. A multiplex PCR was run with 60 Vbeta primers and 13 Jbeta primers. The repertoire was sequenced with immunoSEQ multiplex PCR; TCRdb's copy has only in-frame clones and lacks some. The table shows fewer than 150,000 clones, with about four fifths occurring only once. Germline CDR1 reads MNHEY; CDR2 reads SMNVEV (reference sequence). The germline V and J ends were trimmed by 10 bases and 0 bases, with 13 bases remaining between them. This CDR3 comprises 15 residues. Overall study findings and caveats: Later on, a genetic analysis was performed. It linked a missense variant in DCLRE1C with V- and J-gene trimming of TCR beta. Specific recognition of CMV antigens was confirmed in vitro for a few chains (all CMV-associated).

Sequences were obtained from PBMCs. This TCR was sampled from a man aged 30 to 45 in good health. The chain couples TRBV27 to TRBJ2-6; D is ambiguous. This chain's CDR3 is CATTRRSSGANVLTF. The DNA for the CDR3 is TGTGCCACGACGCGGAGATCCTCTGGGGCCAACGTCCTGACTTTC.